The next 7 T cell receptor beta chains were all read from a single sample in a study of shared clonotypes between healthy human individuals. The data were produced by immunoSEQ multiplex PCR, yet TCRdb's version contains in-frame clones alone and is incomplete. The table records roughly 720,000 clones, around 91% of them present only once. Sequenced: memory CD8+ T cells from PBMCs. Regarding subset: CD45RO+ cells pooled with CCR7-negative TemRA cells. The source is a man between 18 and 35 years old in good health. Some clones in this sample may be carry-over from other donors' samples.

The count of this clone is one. This chain's CDR3 is CASSKGDRPEQYF. In DNA form, the CDR3 reads TGTGCCAGTAGTAAGGGGGACAGACCCGAGCAGTACTTC. The J gene is TRBJ2-7, the V gene TRBV19, with 7 bases identical to TRBD1. The CDR3 is made up of 13 amino acids. With 4 bases clipped from V and 6 bases from J, the junction kept 6 bases outside the gene matches. Germline V gives CDR1 LNHDA, CDR2 SQIVND (reference sequence).

The CDR3 bases are TGTGCCAGTTGGACGGACAGGTCAAATGAGCAGTTCTTC. Translation: CASWTDRSNEQFF. The chain combines TRBV19 with TRBJ2-1; 7 bases agree with TRBD1. V was pared by 8 bases and J by 7 bases, with 8 bases of the junction left unmatched. The CDR3 covers 13 residues. From germline, CDR1 is LNHDA and CDR2 SQIVND (reference sequence).

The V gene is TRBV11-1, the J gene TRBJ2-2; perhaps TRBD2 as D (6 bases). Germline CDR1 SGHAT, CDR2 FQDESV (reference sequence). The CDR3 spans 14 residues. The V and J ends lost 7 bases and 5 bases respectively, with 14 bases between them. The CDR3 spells CASNLDYQTGELFF. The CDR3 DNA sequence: TGTGCCAGCAATTTGGACTATCAAACCGGGGAGCTGTTTTTT.

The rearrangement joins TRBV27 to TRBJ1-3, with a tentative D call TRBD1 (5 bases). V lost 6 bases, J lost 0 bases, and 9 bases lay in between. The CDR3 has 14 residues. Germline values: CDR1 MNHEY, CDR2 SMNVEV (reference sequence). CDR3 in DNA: TGTGCCAGCAGAACAACAGGCTCTGGAAACACCATATATTTT. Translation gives CASRTTGSGNTIYF.

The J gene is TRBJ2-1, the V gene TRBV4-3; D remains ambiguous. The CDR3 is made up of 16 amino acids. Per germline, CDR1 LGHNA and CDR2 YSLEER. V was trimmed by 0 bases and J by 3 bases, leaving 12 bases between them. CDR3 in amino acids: CASSQDKRGYYNEQFF. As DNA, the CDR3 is TGCGCCAGCAGCCAAGATAAGCGCGGATACTACAATGAGCAGTTCTTC.

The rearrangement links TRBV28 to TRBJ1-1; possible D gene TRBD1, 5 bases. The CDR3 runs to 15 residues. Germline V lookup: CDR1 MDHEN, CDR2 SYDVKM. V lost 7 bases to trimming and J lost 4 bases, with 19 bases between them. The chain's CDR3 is CASTLGEGSGTEAFF. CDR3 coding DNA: TGTGCCAGCACCCTAGGGGAGGGGTCGGGCACTGAAGCTTTCTTT.

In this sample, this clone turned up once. The CDR3 nucleotides are TGTGCCATCAGTGAGTCTCGGGGGGCGGGCAATCAGCCCCAGCATTTT. This sequence encodes CAISESRGAGNQPQHF. The chain is built from TRBV10-3 and TRBJ1-5; TRBD1 is a possible D gene (6 bases). The V gene's germline CDR1 is ENHRY and CDR2 SYGVKD. CDR3 length: 16 residues. The ends were cut back, 0 bases at V and 2 bases at J, with 11 bases in the middle.